What follows is one T cell receptor beta chain and its context. Germline values: CDR1 SGHTA, CDR2 FQGNSA. The CDR3 covers 15 residues. V was pared by 3 bases and J by 4 bases, with 15 bases between. These data are taken from a study of cytomegalovirus exposure and HLA in healthy donors. The PCR had 60 Vbeta and 13 Jbeta primers. Only in-frame clones appear in the TCRdb table, and some are missing; sequencing was by immunoSEQ multiplex PCR. The sample has about 76,000 clones; about three quarters are singletons. The sequence came from a male donor in good health and CMV-seropositive. The chain employs TRBV7-2 and TRBJ1-2; no reliable D call. The sequenced sample consisted of PBMCs. CDR3 in amino acids: CASSFGRALGYGYTF. DNA for the CDR3: TGTGCCAGCAGCTTCGGGAGGGCTTTAGGCTATGGCTACACCTTC.